This entry lists 14 T cell receptor beta chains sequenced from one sample in a study of blood T cell repertoires in COVID-19. Here immunoSEQ multiplex PCR was the method, and the copy in TCRdb shows in-frame clones only, minus some. The sample carries 40,000 to 60,000 clones, about 89% recorded once. Input material: peripheral blood. These receptors were collected from a woman aged 80 or over with COVID-19, enrolled during active disease.

The CDR3 sequence is CASSPDRPRGEKLFF. DNA for the CDR3: TGTGCCAGCAGCCCGGACAGACCCCGGGGCGAAAAACTGTTTTTT. The chain joins TRBV2 to TRBJ1-4; weak D call: TRBD1 (6 bases). CDR1 and CDR2 from the germline V gene are SNHLY and FYNNEI. V lost 6 bases and J 8 bases, leaving 19 bases between the germline ends. CDR3 length: 15 amino acids.

The chain couples TRBV3-1 (or the pseudogene TRBV3-2) to TRBJ1-1; 10 bases agree with TRBD1. The CDR3 has 14 residues. Germline values: CDR1 LGHDT, CDR2 YNNKEL (reference sequence). Trimming removed 4 bases from V and 10 bases from J; junction bases left unmatched: 9. CDR3 DNA: TGTGCCAGCAGCCGAGGGACAGGGGCGGGCCCAGCTTTCTTT. Translated, it gives CASSRGTGAGPAFF.

The V call is TRBV28, the J call TRBJ1-4, with 7 bases lining up with TRBD1. Trimming removed 4 bases from V and 5 bases from J; junction bases left unmatched: 7. Germline V gives CDR1 MDHEN, CDR2 SYDVKM. This CDR3 has 15 amino acids. In nucleotides, the CDR3 is TGTGCCAGCAGTTCTGGGACAGCCTCGAATGAAAAACTGTTTTTT. Translated: CASSSGTASNEKLFF.

By share, this clone ranks as medium-sized. This chain uses TRBV3-1 (or the pseudogene TRBV3-2) with TRBJ2-7; 9 bases are a match to TRBD1. Unmatched junction bases numbered 9, after V lost 1 base and J lost 2 bases. The CDR3 loop spans 17 amino acids. Germline values: CDR1 LGHDT, CDR2 YNNKEL (reference sequence). The DNA for the CDR3 is TGTGCCAGCAGCCAAGCATCCGGGACAGGGAACCCCTACGAGCAGTACTTC. Its translation is CASSQASGTGNPYEQYF.

The CDR3: CASSLAAGQGDFF. The CDR3 nucleotides are TGTGCCAGCAGCTTAGCGGCGGGTCAGGGGGATTTCTTT. The chain has TRBV7-2 and TRBJ1-1; 7 nucleotides line up with TRBD1. The CDR3 extends over 13 amino acids. Germline assignment: CDR1 SGHTA and CDR2 FQGNSA. V was pared by 0 bases and J by 13 bases, with 8 bases of the junction left unmatched.

Here the CDR3 DNA reads TGCGCCAGCAGCCAGATCAGGAGTAGCGGGAGTGGAGAGACCCAGTACTTC. Amino acid sequence: CASSQIRSSGSGETQYF. This chain joins TRBV4-1 and TRBJ2-5, with TRBD2 matching over 9 bases. Germline V gene data show CDR1 as MGHRA and CDR2 as YSYEKL. The CDR3 runs 17 residues. With V trimmed by 3 bases and J by 4 bases, 12 bases remained unmatched.

V usage is TRBV28 and J usage is TRBJ1-2; TRBD1 matches at 7 bases. CDR1 and CDR2 (germline): MDHEN, SYDVKM. With V trimmed by 6 bases and J by 9 bases, 4 bases remained unmatched. The CDR3 has 11 amino acids. The CDR3, as DNA: TGTGCCAGCAGGGTGGACAGGAGCTACACCTTC. Its translation is CASRVDRSYTF.

The rearrangement uses TRBV20-1 and TRBJ1-6; 8 bases line up with TRBD1. The CDR3 is 14 residues long. Germline V gives CDR1 DFQATT, CDR2 SNEGSKA (reference sequence). V lost 3 bases and J lost 6; bases outside the gene matches: 4. DNA for the CDR3: TGCAGTGCTAGTCAGGGGGCGAGTAATTCACCCCTCCACTTT. Translating gives CSASQGASNSPLHF.

The chain employs TRBV5-1 and TRBJ2-7; 8 bases are a match to TRBD1. The germline V gene encodes CDR1 SGHRS and CDR2 YFSETQ. CDR3 size: 16 residues. V was pared by 4 bases and J by 5 bases, with 14 bases of the junction left unmatched. The CDR3 is CASSPGQGSKGHEQYF. CDR3 in DNA: TGCGCCAGCAGCCCTGGACAGGGTTCCAAAGGCCACGAGCAGTACTTC.

CDR3 nucleotide sequence: TGTGCCAGCAGTACACAGGGGGCAACTAACTATGGCTACACCTTC. Translating gives CASSTQGATNYGYTF. This chain connects TRBV2 to TRBJ1-2; TRBD1 matches at 9 bases. V trimming: 5 bases; J trimming: 0 bases; junction bases outside the gene matches: 4. The CDR3 totals 15 residues. CDR1 SNHLY and CDR2 FYNNEI come from the germline V gene.

V and J are TRBV6-5 and TRBJ2-7, with a possible D match to TRBD1 (6 bases). V shed 6 bases and J shed 5 bases, with 17 bases lying between them. CDR1 and CDR2 from the germline V gene are MNHEY and SVGAGI. The CDR3 is 14 amino acids. CDR3 loop: CASSLSYRVHEQYF. The CDR3 DNA reads as TGTGCCAGCAGCTTATCTTACAGGGTCCACGAGCAGTACTTC.

For this clone: Its ends do not fully match the called genes, so a read error is possible. At the DNA level, this CDR3 is encoded by other sequences in the same sample as well. The J gene is TRBJ1-6, the V gene TRBV19; D is possibly TRBD1 (5 bases). CDR1 LNHDA and CDR2 SQIVND come from the germline V gene (reference sequence). This CDR3 has 16 amino acids. CDR3 sequence: CASSMKGRSYNSPLHF. CDR3 bases: TGCGCCAGTAGTATGAAGGGGAGGTCCTATAATTCACCCCTCCACTTT.

The DNA of the CDR3 is TGTGCCAGCACACCAACCGGGACAGGGGCTAAAGCCTCCTACGAGCAGTACTTC. It yields the protein CASTPTGTGAKASYEQYF. The chain carries TRBV28 and TRBJ2-7; 10 nucleotides align to TRBD1. V shed 7 bases, J shed 0 bases, and the junction held 15 bases outside the gene matches. The germline CDR1 and CDR2 sequences are MDHEN and SYDVKM. The CDR3 covers 18 residues.

This clone was seen a few times. The junction departs from germline at one end; a sequencing error may be responsible. This chain links TRBV6-1 with TRBJ1-5; TRBD1 aligns across 7 bases. Germline V gene sequence: CDR1 MNHNS, CDR2 SASEGT. This CDR3 has 14 amino acids. The CDR3 sequence: CASREDRVQQPQHF. DNA for the CDR3: TGTGCCAGCAGGGAAGACAGGGTACAACAGCCCCAGCATTTT.